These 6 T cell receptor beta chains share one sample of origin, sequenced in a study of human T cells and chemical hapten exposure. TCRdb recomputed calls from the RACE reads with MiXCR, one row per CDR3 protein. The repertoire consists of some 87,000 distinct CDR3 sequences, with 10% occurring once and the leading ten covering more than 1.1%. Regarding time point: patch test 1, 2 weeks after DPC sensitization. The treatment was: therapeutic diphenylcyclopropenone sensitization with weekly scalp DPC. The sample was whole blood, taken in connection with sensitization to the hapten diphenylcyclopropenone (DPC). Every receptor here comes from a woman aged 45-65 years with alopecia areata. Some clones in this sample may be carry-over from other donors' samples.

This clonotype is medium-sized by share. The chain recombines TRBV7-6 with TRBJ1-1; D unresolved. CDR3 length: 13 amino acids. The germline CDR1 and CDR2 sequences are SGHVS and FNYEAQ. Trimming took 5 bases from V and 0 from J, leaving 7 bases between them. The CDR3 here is CASSQRVNTEAFF. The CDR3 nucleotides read TGTGCCAGCAGCCAGAGGGTGAACACTGAAGCTTTCTTT.

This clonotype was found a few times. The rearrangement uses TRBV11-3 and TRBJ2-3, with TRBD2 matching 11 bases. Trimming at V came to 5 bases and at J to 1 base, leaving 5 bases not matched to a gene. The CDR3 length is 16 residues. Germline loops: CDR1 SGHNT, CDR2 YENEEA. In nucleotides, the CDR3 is TGTGCCAGCAGCCAGACGACTAGCGGGGGCACAGATACGCAGTATTTT. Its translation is CASSQTTSGGTDTQYF.

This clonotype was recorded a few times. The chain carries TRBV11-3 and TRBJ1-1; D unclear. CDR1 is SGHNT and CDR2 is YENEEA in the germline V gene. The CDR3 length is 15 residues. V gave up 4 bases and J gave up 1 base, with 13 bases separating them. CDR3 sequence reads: CASSSQRISNTEAFF. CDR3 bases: TGTGCCAGCAGCTCCCAAAGGATCTCGAACACTGAAGCTTTCTTT.

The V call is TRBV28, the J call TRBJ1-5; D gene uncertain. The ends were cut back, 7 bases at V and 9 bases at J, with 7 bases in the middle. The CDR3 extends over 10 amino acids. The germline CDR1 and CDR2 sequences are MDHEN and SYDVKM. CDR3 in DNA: TGTGCCAGCAATCGAGCGCCCCAGCATTTT. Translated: CASNRAPQHF.

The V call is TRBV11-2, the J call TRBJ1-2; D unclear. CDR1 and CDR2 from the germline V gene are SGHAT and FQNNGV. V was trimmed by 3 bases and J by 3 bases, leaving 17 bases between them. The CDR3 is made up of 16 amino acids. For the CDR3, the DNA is TGTGCCAGCAGCTTTGAGGACGCTTCCGGGGACTATGGCTACACCTTC. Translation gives CASSFEDASGDYGYTF.

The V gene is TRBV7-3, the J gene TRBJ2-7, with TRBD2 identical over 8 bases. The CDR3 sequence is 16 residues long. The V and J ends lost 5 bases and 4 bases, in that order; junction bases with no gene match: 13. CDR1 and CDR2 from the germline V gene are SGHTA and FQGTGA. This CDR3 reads CASSPSPSGSLYEQYF. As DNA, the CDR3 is TGTGCCAGCAGCCCTTCTCCCAGCGGGAGCCTTTACGAGCAGTACTTC.